This T cell receptor (beta chain) was recovered during a study of cytomegalovirus exposure and HLA in healthy donors. Primers for the PCR totalled 60 Vbeta and 13 Jbeta. The repertoire was sequenced with immunoSEQ multiplex PCR; TCRdb's copy has only in-frame clones and lacks some. The repertoire holds approximately 170,000 clones, with less than 90% as singletons. Per the germline V gene, CDR1 is ENHRY and CDR2 is SYGVKD. The CDR3 consists of 14 residues. The ends were cut back, 3 bases at V and 2 bases at J, with 11 bases in the middle. As regards this clone: The antigen is unknown.

Study-level points and caveats: Indistinguishable V segments, including TRBV6-2 and TRBV6-3, were excluded.

The chain recombines TRBV10-3 with TRBJ2-7, with D hard to call. This receptor was taken from a woman aged 50 to 60 in good health and CMV-seropositive. The specimen sequenced was PBMCs. CDR3 protein: CAISEKGVTYEQYF. Here the CDR3 DNA reads TGTGCCATCAGTGAAAAAGGAGTAACCTACGAGCAGTACTTC.